This entry lists 4 T cell receptor beta chains sequenced from one sample in a study of immune characterization of retroperitoneal liposarcoma. MiXCR, run by TCRdb on the PCR reads, gives a single entry per CDR3 protein. The sample shows over a thousand distinct CDR3 sequences, about 50% of them seen only once. The sequenced sample consisted of tumor tissue. Receptor source: a female donor with retroperitoneal liposarcoma.

On this clonotype: The CDR3 does not end in the conserved phenylalanine or tryptophan, so this is likely a read error. The limits of the CDR3 on the DNA are not certain, so only TCRdb's listed CDR3 is given. The chain is built from TRBV6-4 and TRBJ2-1. The CDR3 is 8 amino acids long, termini counted. CDR1 is MRHNA, CDR2 SNTAGT, per germline. CDR3: CATEPSSS.

The chain joins TRBV6-6 to TRBJ2-3; TRBD1 aligns across 7 bases. Germline CDR1 reads MNHNY; CDR2 reads SVGAGI (reference sequence). Losses at the gene ends were 3 bases for V and 10 bases for J; bases not matched to a gene: 16. The CDR3 contains 16 residues. This CDR3 is CASSYNPGQWSASQYF. The CDR3, as DNA: TGTGCCAGCAGTTATAACCCGGGACAGTGGTCCGCCTCGCAGTATTTT.

CDR3 DNA sequence: TGTGCCAGCAGTTTGGGGGGACTAGCGGGAGGTGGGGAGCAGTTCTTC. Encoded protein: CASSLGGLAGGGEQFF. This rearrangement joins TRBV6-8 to TRBJ2-5; 15 bases fit TRBD2. The end of the DNA is better explained by TRBJ2-1, so the J call may be wrong. The CDR3 is 16 residues long. Germline V gives CDR1 MNHGY, CDR2 SAAAGT.

The chain joins TRBV12-3 or TRBV12-4 to TRBJ1-1; 9 bases match TRBD1. V lost 5 bases and J lost 8; bases outside the gene matches: 6. The CDR3 is 13 amino acids. The CDR3 bases are TGTGCCAGCAGTACCGACAGGGGGGTAGAAGCTTTCTTT. Translated, it gives CASSTDRGVEAFF.